A selection of T cell receptor beta chains follows, all from one sample in a study of siplizumab effects on memory and regulatory T cells. Sequenced by immunoSEQ multiplex PCR; TCRdb stores in-frame clones only, minus some. The table has roughly 100,000 clones, roughly 90% seen once. The sample consisted of CD4+ T cells sorted from blood. The receptors come from a human donor in good health. CDR3s include the opening cysteine and the closing phenylalanine or tryptophan. A D gene is named only where the DNA matches it firmly.

V	length	J	D	CDR3	DNA
TRBV7-9	17	TRBJ2-1	NA	CASSQAVNSGSYNEQFF	TGTGCCAGCAGCCAGGCCGTTAACTCGGGCTCCTACAATGAGCAGTTCTTC
TRBV2	16	TRBJ1-4	NA	CASSALGVATNEKLFF	TGTGCCAGCAGTGCCCTGGGGGTTGCAACTAATGAAAAACTGTTTTTT
TRBV21-1	20	TRBJ2-7	NA	CASKVINGLAGGPFSYEQYF	TGTGCCAGCAAGGTAATAAACGGACTAGCGGGAGGGCCGTTCTCCTACGAGCAGTACTTC
TRBV6-5	15	TRBJ1-4	NA	CASSYPEGINEKLFF	TGTGCCAGCAGTTACCCCGAAGGGATAAATGAAAAACTGTTTTTT
TRBV29-1	13	TRBJ1-5	TRBD1	CSVGQGPDQPQHF	TGCAGCGTCGGACAGGGTCCAGATCAGCCCCAGCATTTT
TRBV6-6	15	TRBJ2-3	TRBD1	CASSPRGRGTDTQYF	TGTGCCAGCAGCCCTAGGGGGCGCGGCACAGATACGCAGTATTTT
TRBV28	15	TRBJ1-4	NA	CASRASFATNEKLFF	TGTGCCAGCAGAGCCTCGTTCGCAACTAATGAAAAACTGTTTTTT
TRBV21-1	14	TRBJ1-1	NA	CASSKAGRNTEAFF	TGTGCCAGCAGCAAGGCGGGCAGGAACACTGAAGCTTTCTTT
TRBV27	16	TRBJ2-3	TRBD1	CASRLQGHEPTDTQYF	TGTGCCAGCAGACTACAGGGGCACGAGCCCACAGATACGCAGTATTTT
TRBV28	17	TRBJ2-6	TRBD1	CASSPKQGARGANVLTF	TGTGCCAGCAGTCCAAAACAGGGGGCTCGTGGGGCCAACGTCCTGACTTTC